Listed here is a single T cell receptor (beta chain). Its antigen remains unknown. This sample is drawn from a study of cytomegalovirus exposure and HLA in healthy donors. Study-level information: Samples from HLA-typed donors yielded about 86 million unique TCRs in an early data release.

Findings of the study overall: Later analysis placed DRB1 highest and HLA-C lowest in TCR association rates, which differed by HLA locus. The authors excluded some V segments, including TRBV6-2 and TRBV6-3, as indistinguishable.

The CDR3 is made up of 15 amino acids. Germline V gene lookup returns CDR1 SGDLS and CDR2 YYNGEE. V was pared by 7 bases and J by 0 bases, with 14 bases between. Vbeta (60) and Jbeta (13) primers were used in the PCR. The method was immunoSEQ multiplex PCR; TCRdb's version includes in-frame clones alone and lacks a portion of them. This sample's table has under 70,000 clones. The sequence was obtained from a woman in her 30s in good health and CMV-seropositive. Sequenced material: PBMCs. The rearrangement links TRBV9 to TRBJ1-3; D is uncertain. CDR3 region: CASGGPPFSGNTIYF. In nucleotides, the CDR3 is TGTGCCAGCGGTGGGCCTCCTTTCTCTGGAAACACCATATATTTT.